This TCR beta chain was profiled in a study of OX40 agonist ivuxolimab in advanced cancers. At the level of the study: Participants, 70% to 90% male, averaged roughly 59 years of age, ranging from roughly 23 to 90. Three dose-escalation patients had partial responses: one with hepatocellular carcinoma and two with cutaneous melanoma.

Study-level findings and limits: CD8+ T cells (on average) carried more expanded clones than CD4+ T cells. Within 6 weeks, CD4+ and CD8+ blood T cells expanded clonally at 0.1 to 3.0 mg/kg.

With respect to this clone: Its antigen is as yet unknown.

Clones were read by immunoSEQ multiplex PCR, and TCRdb kept only the in-frame ones, dropping some. The profile shows tens of thousands of clones, around 80% of them singletons. Germline CDR1 is SGHAT and CDR2 is FQNNGV. The CDR3 has 15 residues. V lost 5 bases, J lost 2 bases, and 15 bases lay in between. The starting material was CD4+ or CD8+ T cells sorted from blood, obtained in a trial of the OX40 agonist ivuxolimab. The TCR comes from an adult with an advanced solid tumor such as melanoma, head and neck, liver or kidney cancer. This rearrangement joins TRBV11-2 to TRBJ1-1; D gene uncertain. This CDR3 is CASSLTPGSNTEAFF. In DNA form, the CDR3 reads TGTGCCAGCAGCCTAACCCCGGGGAGTAACACTGAAGCTTTCTTT.